A selection of T cell receptor beta chains follows, all from one sample in a study of blood T cell repertoires in COVID-19. The method was immunoSEQ multiplex PCR; TCRdb's version includes in-frame clones alone and lacks a portion of them. Of 80,000 or so clones listed, less than 85% were seen once; the top ten hold around 5%. Sequencing was performed on peripheral blood. Receptor source: a woman in her 70s with acute or convalescent COVID-19. The CDR3 runs from the conserved cysteine through the conserved F or W. Fields, in order: V gene, CDR3 length, CDR3 protein.

TRBV5-1 | 17 | CASSRPQRGGNSYEQYF
TRBV27 | 13 | CASSWGSSYEQYF
TRBV6-2/TRBV6-3 | 16 | CASSYGTGPYFTEAFF
TRBV4-1 | 15 | CASSQATGARSPLHF
TRBV4-3 | 16 | CASSQDWDRGNYGYTF
TRBV3-1/TRBV3-2 | 13 | CASSQLRQNEQFF
TRBV24-1 | 16 | CATSDSGTGSKNIQYF
TRBV4-1 | 16 | CASSQDRRGRTDTQYF
TRBV2 | 15 | CASSEGAARHQPQHF
TRBV7-6 | 16 | CASSPYTGSMNTEAFF
TRBV5-5 | 15 | CASSLTDLGNSPLHF
TRBV20-1 | 11 | CSSHVNYGYTF
TRBV12-3/TRBV12-4 | 13 | CASAYGGGRPQHF
TRBV6-6 | 14 | CASSYEGANTEAFF
TRBV5-1 | 16 | CASSSQRGGLSDTQYF
TRBV29-1 | 12 | CSVGGGLNEQFF
TRBV4-1 | 16 | CASSQDPHRANEKLFF
TRBV9 | 14 | CASSLSGGGTEAFF
TRBV24-1 | 14 | CATSDRTGTGELFF
TRBV13 | 13 | CASQIGGEYGYTF
TRBV19 | 15 | CASSMGQPLNSPLHF
TRBV6-2/TRBV6-3 | 15 | CASSYSGQGLQPQHF
TRBV5-6 | 15 | CASSFRRGQGNEQFF
TRBV7-9 | 14 | CASSRGQKNTEAFF
TRBV5-1 | 15 | CASSREGTGDTEAFF
TRBV7-2 | 15 | CASSPTPGVGYEQYF
TRBV12-3/TRBV12-4 | 12 | CASSLTGNGYTF
TRBV19 | 12 | CASSITNTEAFF
TRBV2 | 13 | CASTKGGAVEQYF
TRBV6-5 | 15 | CASSYGAHSNQPQHF